These T cell receptor beta chains were read from a single sample in a study of shared clonotypes between healthy human individuals. Generated by immunoSEQ multiplex PCR, the TCRdb table keeps only in-frame clones and is missing some. The repertoire holds over 950,000 clones, with 77% as singletons. Sequencing was carried out using memory CD4+ T cells from PBMCs. These receptor sequences come from a man aged 18 to 29 in good health. Some clones in this sample may be carry-over from other donors' samples. The CDR3 runs from the conserved cysteine through the conserved F or W. D genes are given only for firm matches. Rows may omit the clone size; those that give it use once, few, many or a size class.

V gene: TRBV11-2; clone size: NA; D gene: NA; J gene: TRBJ2-4; CDR3 DNA: TGTGCCAGCAGCTCGCGGATCCTAGCCAAAAACATTCAGTACTTC; CDR3 protein: CASSSRILAKNIQYF
V gene: TRBV11-3; clone size: NA; D gene: NA; J gene: TRBJ2-3; CDR3 DNA: TGTGCCAGCAGCTGGACTTACACAGATACGCAGTATTTT; CDR3 protein: CASSWTYTDTQYF
V gene: TRBV27; clone size: NA; D gene: TRBD1; J gene: TRBJ1-2; CDR3 DNA: TGTGCCAGCAGATACACCACAGGGGCTACGATCTATGGCTACACCTTC; CDR3 protein: CASRYTTGATIYGYTF
V gene: TRBV5-1; clone size: NA; D gene: NA; J gene: TRBJ2-5; CDR3 DNA: TGCGCCAGCAGCTTAGGTGGCGGAGGGATCCACCAAGAGACCCAGTACTTC; CDR3 protein: CASSLGGGGIHQETQYF
V gene: TRBV9; clone size: few; D gene: TRBD1; J gene: TRBJ1-2; CDR3 DNA: TGTGCCAGCAGCGTAGGGAACAGGGGAGGAGACTACACCTTC; CDR3 protein: CASSVGNRGGDYTF
V gene: TRBV6-1; clone size: NA; D gene: TRBD1; J gene: TRBJ2-7; CDR3 DNA: TGTGCCAGCAGTGAGGGGACCGACAGGGGGAACGAGCAGTACTTC; CDR3 protein: CASSEGTDRGNEQYF
V gene: TRBV4-2; clone size: NA; D gene: NA; J gene: TRBJ2-7; CDR3 DNA: TGTGCCAGCAGCCCGCGGTCGGGGCCGTACGAGCAGTACTTC; CDR3 protein: CASSPRSGPYEQYF
V gene: TRBV30; clone size: NA; D gene: NA; J gene: TRBJ1-5; CDR3 DNA: TGTGCCTGGAGTGGGGCGAGCAATCAGCCCCAGCATTTT; CDR3 protein: CAWSGASNQPQHF
V gene: TRBV14; clone size: NA; D gene: NA; J gene: TRBJ2-3; CDR3 DNA: TGTGCCAGCAGCCAAGGATTGAGCACAGATACGCAGTATTTT; CDR3 protein: CASSQGLSTDTQYF
V gene: TRBV7-2; clone size: NA; D gene: TRBD2; J gene: TRBJ2-1; CDR3 DNA: TGTGCCAGCAGCCGCGCTAGCGGGAGCCACAATGAGCAGTTCTTC; CDR3 protein: CASSRASGSHNEQFF
V gene: TRBV19; clone size: NA; D gene: TRBD1; J gene: TRBJ1-2; CDR3 DNA: TGTGCCAGCATCGGACAGGCATCGGGATATGGCTACACCTTC; CDR3 protein: CASIGQASGYGYTF
V gene: TRBV27; clone size: once; D gene: TRBD2; J gene: TRBJ2-7; CDR3 DNA: TGTGCCAGCAGTTTAATGACTAGCGGTGAGCAGTACTTC; CDR3 protein: CASSLMTSGEQYF
V gene: TRBV7-2; clone size: NA; D gene: NA; J gene: TRBJ2-7; CDR3 DNA: TGTGCCAGCAGCTTAGCGGTGGCTAGTCAATACGAGCAGTACTTC; CDR3 protein: CASSLAVASQYEQYF
V gene: TRBV30; clone size: NA; D gene: NA; J gene: TRBJ2-1; CDR3 DNA: TGTGCCTGGAGTGGGCTTACGGAGGGTGAGCAGTTCTTC; CDR3 protein: CAWSGLTEGEQFF
V gene: TRBV5-1; clone size: NA; D gene: NA; J gene: TRBJ1-5; CDR3 DNA: TGCGCCAGCAGCCCGGACCCGGCTCAGCCCCAGCATTTT; CDR3 protein: CASSPDPAQPQHF
V gene: TRBV5-1; clone size: few; D gene: NA; J gene: TRBJ1-1; CDR3 DNA: TGCGCCAGCAGCGATGCAGGGGCCCCTGAAGCTTTCTTT; CDR3 protein: CASSDAGAPEAFF
V gene: TRBV18; clone size: NA; D gene: TRBD1; J gene: TRBJ1-2; CDR3 DNA: TGTGCCAGCTCACCTGGGACAGTAGGCTATGGCTACACCTTC; CDR3 protein: CASSPGTVGYGYTF
V gene: TRBV4-2; clone size: NA; D gene: NA; J gene: TRBJ1-2; CDR3 DNA: TGTGCCAGCAGCCAAGGAGGTACGGGCGGGGGACTTGGCGATGGCTACACCTTC; CDR3 protein: CASSQGGTGGGLGDGYTF
V gene: TRBV6-6; clone size: NA; D gene: TRBD2; J gene: TRBJ2-3; CDR3 DNA: TGTGCCAGCAGCCCTCCTAGCGGGAGGGCCGGAGATACGCAGTATTTT; CDR3 protein: CASSPPSGRAGDTQYF
V gene: TRBV5-1; clone size: NA; D gene: NA; J gene: TRBJ2-3; CDR3 DNA: TGCGCCAGCAGCGGAACGGGACAATCGGATACGCAGTATTTT; CDR3 protein: CASSGTGQSDTQYF
V gene: TRBV7-9; clone size: NA; D gene: NA; J gene: TRBJ2-3; CDR3 DNA: TGTGCCAGCAGCTTCACCGCCTCGGATACGCAGTATTTT; CDR3 protein: CASSFTASDTQYF
V gene: TRBV25-1; clone size: once; D gene: NA; J gene: TRBJ2-1; CDR3 DNA: TGTGCCAGCAGGAGGTCGGAGGTGTACAATGAGCAGTTCTTC; CDR3 protein: CASRRSEVYNEQFF
V gene: TRBV6-1; clone size: NA; D gene: TRBD2; J gene: TRBJ2-6; CDR3 DNA: TGTGCCAGCAGTGAACGTTGGGGACTAGCGGGAGGGAGCTCTGGGGCCAACGTCCTGACTTTC; CDR3 protein: CASSERWGLAGGSSGANVLTF
V gene: TRBV5-6; clone size: NA; D gene: NA; J gene: TRBJ2-7; CDR3 DNA: TGTGCCAGCACCTATGGGTACGAGCAGTACTTC; CDR3 protein: CASTYGYEQYF
V gene: TRBV5-6; clone size: NA; D gene: TRBD1; J gene: TRBJ2-7; CDR3 DNA: TGTGCCAGCAGCTCTGGTCCGGGACAGGTCCACTACGAGCAGTACTTC; CDR3 protein: CASSSGPGQVHYEQYF
V gene: TRBV14; clone size: NA; D gene: NA; J gene: TRBJ2-2; CDR3 DNA: TGTGCCAGCAGCCGGACGGACACCGGGGAGCTGTTTTTT; CDR3 protein: CASSRTDTGELFF
V gene: TRBV7-3; clone size: NA; D gene: NA; J gene: TRBJ2-2; CDR3 DNA: TGTGCCAGCAGCTTAGCAAGCGGGGAGCTGTTTTTT; CDR3 protein: CASSLASGELFF
V gene: TRBV28; clone size: once; D gene: NA; J gene: TRBJ1-2; CDR3 DNA: TGTGCCAGCACCCCCTCCCGGAGGGGAAGCTATGGCTACACCTTC; CDR3 protein: CASTPSRRGSYGYTF
V gene: TRBV10-3; clone size: NA; D gene: NA; J gene: TRBJ2-2; CDR3 DNA: TGTGCCATCAGTGAGTCGATTGGGGGGGAGCTGTTTTTT; CDR3 protein: CAISESIGGELFF
V gene: TRBV6-5; clone size: once; D gene: NA; J gene: TRBJ2-5; CDR3 DNA: TGTGCCAGCAGTTCGTTGGGGTGGGAGACCCAGTACTTC; CDR3 protein: CASSSLGWETQYF
V gene: TRBV5-1; clone size: NA; D gene: NA; J gene: TRBJ2-7; CDR3 DNA: TGCGCCAGCACCCCTGCCCCAGCGGCGTCAGGGTCCTACGAGCAGTACTTC; CDR3 protein: CASTPAPAASGSYEQYF
V gene: TRBV28; clone size: once; D gene: NA; J gene: TRBJ2-1; CDR3 DNA: TGTGCCAGCAGTTTATGGGAGATTCCAAATGAGCAGTTCTTC; CDR3 protein: CASSLWEIPNEQFF
V gene: TRBV6-5; clone size: once; D gene: TRBD1; J gene: TRBJ2-7; CDR3 DNA: TGTGCCAGCAGTGAGGACAGGGCTAACGAGCAGTACTTC; CDR3 protein: CASSEDRANEQYF
V gene: TRBV29-1; clone size: once; D gene: NA; J gene: TRBJ2-1; CDR3 DNA: TGCAGCGCCCGGGCCCTATTGTGGAATGAGCAGTTCTTC; CDR3 protein: CSARALLWNEQFF
V gene: TRBV29-1; clone size: NA; D gene: NA; J gene: TRBJ1-2; CDR3 DNA: TGCAGCGTTGAACCTGCAATTCAACGTGGCTACACCTTC; CDR3 protein: CSVEPAIQRGYTF
V gene: TRBV4-2; clone size: NA; D gene: TRBD2; J gene: TRBJ2-3; CDR3 DNA: TGTGCCAGCAGCCAAGGGGCGGGAGGCCAAACAGATACGCAGTATTTT; CDR3 protein: CASSQGAGGQTDTQYF
V gene: TRBV4-1; clone size: NA; D gene: NA; J gene: TRBJ1-4; CDR3 DNA: TGCGCCAGCAGCCAAGATCTGAGAGGGAATGAAAAACTGTTTTTT; CDR3 protein: CASSQDLRGNEKLFF
V gene: TRBV25-1; clone size: many; D gene: NA; J gene: TRBJ2-1; CDR3 DNA: TGTGCCAGCAGTGCCCCGGGACTCCTCAATGAGCAGTTCTTC; CDR3 protein: CASSAPGLLNEQFF
V gene: TRBV7-2; clone size: NA; D gene: TRBD1; J gene: TRBJ1-5; CDR3 DNA: TGTGCCAGCAGCGCCGGACAGGGCGCTCAGCCCCAGCATTTT; CDR3 protein: CASSAGQGAQPQHF
V gene: TRBV28; clone size: NA; D gene: NA; J gene: TRBJ2-4; CDR3 DNA: TGTGCCAGCAGCTTAGGACAGAAAAACATTCAGTACTTC; CDR3 protein: CASSLGQKNIQYF
V gene: TRBV19; clone size: NA; D gene: TRBD1; J gene: TRBJ2-7; CDR3 DNA: TGTGCCAGTAGTACGGGACAGGGAATCGAGCAGTACTTC; CDR3 protein: CASSTGQGIEQYF
V gene: TRBV7-6; clone size: NA; D gene: NA; J gene: TRBJ1-1; CDR3 DNA: TGTGCCAGCAGCTCAGGACAATCCACTGAAGCTTTCTTT; CDR3 protein: CASSSGQSTEAFF
V gene: TRBV28; clone size: once; D gene: NA; J gene: TRBJ1-2; CDR3 DNA: TGTGCCAGCAGTTTGACCCAGGGACGGTATGGCTACACCTTC; CDR3 protein: CASSLTQGRYGYTF
V gene: TRBV6-6; clone size: once; D gene: NA; J gene: TRBJ2-7; CDR3 DNA: TGTGCCAGCAGTAACGTAATGACAGGTTCCTACGAGCAGTACTTC; CDR3 protein: CASSNVMTGSYEQYF
V gene: TRBV28; clone size: many; D gene: NA; J gene: TRBJ2-3; CDR3 DNA: TGTGCCAGCAGTTTAAGGGGCCGCACGCAGTATTTT; CDR3 protein: CASSLRGRTQYF
V gene: TRBV28; clone size: few; D gene: TRBD2; J gene: TRBJ2-1; CDR3 DNA: TGTGCCAGCAGTTTAGGCGGAGGCGGGAGCCACAATGAGCAGTTCTTC; CDR3 protein: CASSLGGGGSHNEQFF
V gene: TRBV9; clone size: NA; D gene: NA; J gene: TRBJ2-5; CDR3 DNA: TGTGCCAGCAGCGCTGGGAGACCCCCGGAGACCCAGTACTTC; CDR3 protein: CASSAGRPPETQYF
V gene: TRBV4-2; clone size: NA; D gene: NA; J gene: TRBJ2-2; CDR3 DNA: TGTGCCAGCAGCCAAGAAGGGGAGGGGGACACCGGGGAGCTGTTTTTT; CDR3 protein: CASSQEGEGDTGELFF
V gene: TRBV10-3; clone size: NA; D gene: NA; J gene: TRBJ2-6; CDR3 DNA: TGTGCCATTTTACCGAGCTCTGAGGCCAACGTCCTGACTTTC; CDR3 protein: CAILPSSEANVLTF
V gene: TRBV2; clone size: few; D gene: NA; J gene: TRBJ2-3; CDR3 DNA: TGTGCCAGCAGTTTCATAAGTTACACAGATACGCAGTATTTT; CDR3 protein: CASSFISYTDTQYF